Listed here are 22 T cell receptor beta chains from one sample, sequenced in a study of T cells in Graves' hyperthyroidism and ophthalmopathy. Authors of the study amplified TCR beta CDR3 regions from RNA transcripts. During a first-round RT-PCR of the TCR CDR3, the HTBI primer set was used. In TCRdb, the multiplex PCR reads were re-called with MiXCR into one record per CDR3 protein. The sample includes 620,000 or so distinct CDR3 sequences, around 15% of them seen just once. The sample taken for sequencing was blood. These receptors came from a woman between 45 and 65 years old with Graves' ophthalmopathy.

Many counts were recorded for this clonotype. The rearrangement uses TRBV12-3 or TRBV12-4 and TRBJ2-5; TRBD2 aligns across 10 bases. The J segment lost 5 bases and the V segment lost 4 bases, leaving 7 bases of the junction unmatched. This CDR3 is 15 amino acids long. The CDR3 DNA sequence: TGTGCCAGCAGTTCACCAGCGGGAGGGCCGGAGACCCAGTACTTC. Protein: CASSSPAGGPETQYF.

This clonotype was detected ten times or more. As DNA, the CDR3 is TGCGCCAGCAGCTTAGGGCTGTCCCTGCATCCCCAAGATACGCAGTATTTT. It encodes CASSLGLSLHPQDTQYF. The J gene is TRBJ2-3, the V gene TRBV5-1, with D unclear. Per the germline V gene, CDR1 is SGHRS and CDR2 is YFSETQ. V shed 2 bases and J shed 5 bases, with 21 bases lying between them. CDR3 size: 17 residues.

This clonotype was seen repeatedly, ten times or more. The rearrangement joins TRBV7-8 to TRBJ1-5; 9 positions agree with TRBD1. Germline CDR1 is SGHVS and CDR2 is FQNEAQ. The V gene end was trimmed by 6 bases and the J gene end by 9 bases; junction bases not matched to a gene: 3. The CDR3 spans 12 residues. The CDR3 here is CASSTGGSPQHF. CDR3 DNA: TGTGCCAGCAGTACAGGGGGCTCGCCCCAGCATTTT.

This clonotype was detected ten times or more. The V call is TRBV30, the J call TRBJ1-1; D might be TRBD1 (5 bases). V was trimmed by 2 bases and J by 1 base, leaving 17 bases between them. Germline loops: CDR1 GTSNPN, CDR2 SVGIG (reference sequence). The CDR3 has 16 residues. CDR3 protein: CAWSRWGNRGNTEAFF. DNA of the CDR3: TGTGCCTGGAGTCGGTGGGGGAATCGGGGGAACACTGAAGCTTTCTTT.

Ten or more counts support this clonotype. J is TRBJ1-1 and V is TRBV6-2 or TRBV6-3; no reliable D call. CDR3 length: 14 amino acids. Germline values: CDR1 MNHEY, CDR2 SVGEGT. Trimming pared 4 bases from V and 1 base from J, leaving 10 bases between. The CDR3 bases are TGTGCCAGCAGTTTTACAAAACGGAACACTGAAGCTTTCTTT. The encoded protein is CASSFTKRNTEAFF.

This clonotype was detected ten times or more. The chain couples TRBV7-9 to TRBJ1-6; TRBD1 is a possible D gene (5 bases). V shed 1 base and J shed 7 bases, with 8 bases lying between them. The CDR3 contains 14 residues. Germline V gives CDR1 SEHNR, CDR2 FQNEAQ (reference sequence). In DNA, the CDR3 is TGTGCCAGCAGCTTAGACAGGAAAAATTCACCCCTCCACTTT. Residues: CASSLDRKNSPLHF.

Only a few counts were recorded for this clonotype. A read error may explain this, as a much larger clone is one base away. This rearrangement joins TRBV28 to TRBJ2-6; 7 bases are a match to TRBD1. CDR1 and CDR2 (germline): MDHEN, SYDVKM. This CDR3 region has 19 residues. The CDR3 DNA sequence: TGTGCCAGCAGTTCTATCCCGACAGGGTTATTCTCTGGGGCCAACGCCCTGACTTTC. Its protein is CASSSIPTGLFSGANALTF.

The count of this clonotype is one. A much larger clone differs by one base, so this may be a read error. CDR3 loop: CASRPGTGQETQYF. The CDR3 region has the DNA TGTGCCAGCAGGCCCGGGACAGGGCAAGAGACCCAGTACTTC. The chain employs TRBV12-3 or TRBV12-4 and TRBJ2-5; 9 bases fit TRBD1. The CDR3 totals 14 residues. The J segment lost 2 bases and the V segment lost 6 bases, leaving 4 bases of the junction unmatched.

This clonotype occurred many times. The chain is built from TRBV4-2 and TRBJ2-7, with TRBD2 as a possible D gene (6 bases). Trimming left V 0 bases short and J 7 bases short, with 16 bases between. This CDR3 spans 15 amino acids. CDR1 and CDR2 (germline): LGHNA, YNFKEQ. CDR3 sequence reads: CASSQDLGRSEEQYF. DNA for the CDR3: TGTGCCAGCAGCCAAGATTTGGGGAGGTCGGAAGAGCAGTACTTC.

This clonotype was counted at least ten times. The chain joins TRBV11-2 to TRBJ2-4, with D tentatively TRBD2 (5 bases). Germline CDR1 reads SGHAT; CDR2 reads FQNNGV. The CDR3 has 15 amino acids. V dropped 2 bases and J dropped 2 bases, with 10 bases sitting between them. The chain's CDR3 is CASSLIRGSKNIQYF. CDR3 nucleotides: TGTGCCAGCAGCTTAATCCGGGGATCCAAAAACATTCAGTACTTC.

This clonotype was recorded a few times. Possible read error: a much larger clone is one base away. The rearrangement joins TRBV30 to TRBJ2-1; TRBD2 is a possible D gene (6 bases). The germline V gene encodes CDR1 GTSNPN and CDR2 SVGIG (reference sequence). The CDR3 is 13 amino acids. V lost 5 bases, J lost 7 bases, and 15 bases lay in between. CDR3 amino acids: CAWRGLPGNEQFF. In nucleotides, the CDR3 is TGTGCCTGGCGGGGACTCCCGGGAAATGAGCAGTTCTTC.

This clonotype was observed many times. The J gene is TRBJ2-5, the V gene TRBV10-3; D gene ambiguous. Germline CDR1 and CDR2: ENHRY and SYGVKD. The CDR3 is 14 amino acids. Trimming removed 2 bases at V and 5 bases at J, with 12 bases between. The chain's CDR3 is CAISEGGGTETQYF. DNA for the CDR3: TGTGCCATCAGTGAGGGCGGTGGTACGGAGACCCAGTACTTC.

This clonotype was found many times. As DNA, the CDR3 is TGCGCCAGCAGCCAACGAAGGCTGGCGCCTCAAGAGACCCAGTACTTC. It encodes CASSQRRLAPQETQYF. The chain has TRBV4-3 and TRBJ2-5; D remains unclear. Germline CDR1 is LGHNA and CDR2 is YSLEER. With 2 bases removed from V and 2 bases from J, the gap between germline ends came to 15 bases. The CDR3 is 16 amino acids.

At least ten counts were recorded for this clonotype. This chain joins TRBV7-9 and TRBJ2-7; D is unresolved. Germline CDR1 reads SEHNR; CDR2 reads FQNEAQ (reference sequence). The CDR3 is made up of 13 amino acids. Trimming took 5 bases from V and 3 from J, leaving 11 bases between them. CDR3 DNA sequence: TGTGCCAGCAGCACATCCAGCCTCTACGAGCAGTACTTC. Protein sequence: CASSTSSLYEQYF. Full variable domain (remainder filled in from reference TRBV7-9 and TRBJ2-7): DTGVSQNPRHKITKRGQNVTFRCDPISEHNRLYWYRQTLGQGPEFLTYFQNEAQLEKSRLLSDRFSAERPKGSFSTLEIQRTEQGDSAMYLCASSTSSLYEQYFGPGTRLTVT.

The CDR3 DNA is TGTGCCAGTAGTATTGGAGCGTTTAGCACAGATACGCAGTATTTT. Translating gives CASSIGAFSTDTQYF. The rearrangement uses TRBV19 and TRBJ2-3; D is ambiguous. Germline V lookup: CDR1 LNHDA, CDR2 SQIVND (reference sequence). V dropped 3 bases and J dropped 0 bases, with 10 bases sitting between them. CDR3 length: 15 amino acids.

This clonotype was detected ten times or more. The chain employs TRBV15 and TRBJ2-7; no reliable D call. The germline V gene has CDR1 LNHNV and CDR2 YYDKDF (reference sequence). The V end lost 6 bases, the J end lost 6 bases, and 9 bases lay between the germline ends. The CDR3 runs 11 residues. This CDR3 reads CATRNGGEQYF. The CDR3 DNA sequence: TGTGCCACCAGAAACGGTGGCGAGCAGTACTTC.

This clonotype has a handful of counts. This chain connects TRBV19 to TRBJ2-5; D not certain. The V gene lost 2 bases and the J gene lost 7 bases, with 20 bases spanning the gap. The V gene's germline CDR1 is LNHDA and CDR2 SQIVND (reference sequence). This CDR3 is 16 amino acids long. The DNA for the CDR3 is TGTGCCAGTAGTATACCCATAGGGTTTTCTGGTTGGACCCAGTACTTC. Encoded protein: CASSIPIGFSGWTQYF.

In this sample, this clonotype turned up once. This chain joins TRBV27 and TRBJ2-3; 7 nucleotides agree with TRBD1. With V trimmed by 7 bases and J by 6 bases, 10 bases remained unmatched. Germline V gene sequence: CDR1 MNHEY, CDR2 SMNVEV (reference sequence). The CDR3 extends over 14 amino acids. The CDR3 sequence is CASKPTGPFDTQYF. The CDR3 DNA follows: TGTGCCAGCAAGCCGACAGGGCCGTTTGATACGCAGTATTTT.

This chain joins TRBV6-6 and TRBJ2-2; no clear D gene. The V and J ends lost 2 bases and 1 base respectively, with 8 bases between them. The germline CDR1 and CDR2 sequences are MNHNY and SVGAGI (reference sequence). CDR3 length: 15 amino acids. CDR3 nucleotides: TGTGCCAGCAGTTACATCGGTCGGAACACCGGGGAGCTGTTTTTT. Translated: CASSYIGRNTGELFF.

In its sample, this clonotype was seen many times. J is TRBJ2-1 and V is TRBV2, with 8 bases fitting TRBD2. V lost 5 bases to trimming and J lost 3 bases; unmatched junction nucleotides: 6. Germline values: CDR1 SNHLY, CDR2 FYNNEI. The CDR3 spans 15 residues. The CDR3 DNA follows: TGTGCCAGCAGTCCTGAGCGGGAGAACTACAATGAGCAGTTCTTC. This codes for CASSPERENYNEQFF.

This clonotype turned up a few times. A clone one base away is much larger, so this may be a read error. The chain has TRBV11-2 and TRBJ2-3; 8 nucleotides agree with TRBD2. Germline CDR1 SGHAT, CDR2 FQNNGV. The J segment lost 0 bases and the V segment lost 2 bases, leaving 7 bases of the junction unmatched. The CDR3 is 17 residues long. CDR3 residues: CASSLIAAGVSTDTQYF. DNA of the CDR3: TGTGCCAGCAGCTTAATAGCAGCGGGAGTAAGCACAGATACGCAGTATTTT.

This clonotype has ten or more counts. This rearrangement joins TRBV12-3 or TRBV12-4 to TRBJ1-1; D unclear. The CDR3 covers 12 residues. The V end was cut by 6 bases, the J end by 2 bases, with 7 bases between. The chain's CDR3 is CASRRGNTEAFF. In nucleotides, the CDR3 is TGTGCCAGCAGACGGGGTAACACTGAAGCTTTCTTT.